These 19 T cell receptor beta chains were all obtained from the same sample, sequenced in a study of cytomegalovirus exposure and HLA in healthy donors. The protocol was immunoSEQ multiplex PCR, while the TCRdb copy is restricted to in-frame clones and leaves out a portion. The sample shows about 120,000 clones, more than 95% of them seen only once. Sequencing was performed on PBMCs. These receptors were obtained from a man between 18 and 35 years old in good health and CMV-seronegative.

V is TRBV11-3 and J is TRBJ2-2; 10 nucleotides match TRBD1. Germline assignment: CDR1 SGHNT and CDR2 YENEEA. V lost 5 bases, J lost 3 bases, and 3 bases stayed unmatched. This CDR3 is built from 15 residues. For the CDR3, the DNA is TGTGCCAGCAGCCTGGGACAGGGGCACACCGGGGAGCTGTTTTTT. This gives the protein CASSLGQGHTGELFF.

This chain connects TRBV11-3 to TRBJ2-1; D possibly corresponds to TRBD2 (5 bases). The germline CDR1 and CDR2 sequences are SGHNT and YENEEA. Between the trimmed V and J ends, which lost 1 base and 8 bases, there was a span of 12 bases. CDR3 length: 14 residues. DNA for the CDR3: TGTGCCAGCAGCTTAGGAGGGATTGACCATGAGCAGTTCTTC. Its translation is CASSLGGIDHEQFF.

J is TRBJ2-7 and V is TRBV2; TRBD1 matches at 7 bases. CDR1 SNHLY and CDR2 FYNNEI come from the germline V gene. The CDR3 sequence is 15 residues long. With 5 bases clipped from V and 3 bases from J, the junction kept 10 bases outside the gene matches. CDR3 amino acids: CASSSFDRAIYEQYF. The CDR3 bases are TGTGCCAGCAGTTCCTTCGACAGGGCCATCTACGAGCAGTACTTC.

The chain uses TRBV6-5 and TRBJ1-1; TRBD1 agrees at 10 bases. The CDR3 spans 13 residues. CDR1 is MNHEY and CDR2 is SVGAGI in the germline V gene. V was clipped by 5 bases and J by 6 bases; unmatched bases: 3. Here the CDR3 DNA reads TGTGCCAGCAGTCGACAGGGGGCCGCTGAAGCTTTCTTT. Encoded protein: CASSRQGAAEAFF.

The chain couples TRBV5-1 to TRBJ2-1, with TRBD1 identical over 8 bases. There are 12 residues in the CDR3. Germline V gene lookup returns CDR1 SGHRS and CDR2 YFSETQ. With 2 bases clipped from V and 10 bases from J, the junction kept 2 bases outside the gene matches. CDR3 in DNA: TGCGCCAGCAGCTTAAGGACAGGGGAGCAGTTCTTC. Protein product: CASSLRTGEQFF.

This clone was observed a single time. This chain uses TRBV28 with TRBJ2-2; no reliable D call. The CDR3 runs to 13 residues. Germline CDR1 is MDHEN and CDR2 is SYDVKM. V lost 5 bases, J lost 5 bases, and 9 bases lay in between. CDR3 protein: CASSPRYTGELFF. The CDR3, as DNA: TGTGCCAGCAGTCCGCGATATACCGGGGAGCTGTTTTTT.

V and J are TRBV6-5 and TRBJ2-7; 11 bases agree with TRBD2. The ends lost 4 bases at V and 3 bases at J; junction bases unmatched: 5. The CDR3 is 15 residues long. In germline, CDR1 is MNHEY, CDR2 SVGAGI. The CDR3 sequence is CASSLGLAAVYEQYF. The CDR3 nucleotides read TGTGCCAGCAGTTTGGGACTAGCGGCAGTCTACGAGCAGTACTTC.

This chain connects TRBV4-1 to TRBJ2-7; 10 bases map to TRBD1. Unmatched junction bases numbered 7, after V lost 1 base and J lost 7 bases. Germline V gene data show CDR1 as MGHRA and CDR2 as YSYEKL. The CDR3 runs to 15 residues. The CDR3 DNA reads TGCGCCAGCAGCCAAGGACAGGGGGCGTTGGAAGAGCAGTACTTC. Amino acids: CASSQGQGALEEQYF.

This chain uses TRBV15 with TRBJ2-1; possibly TRBD2 for D (5 bases). This CDR3 region has 15 residues. The germline V and J ends were trimmed by 1 base and 3 bases, with 10 bases remaining between them. The V gene's germline CDR1 is LNHNV and CDR2 YYDKDF (reference sequence). CDR3 in DNA: TGTGCCACCAGCAGAGCCGGAACTAGCTACAATGAGCAGTTCTTC. This codes for CATSRAGTSYNEQFF.

The rearrangement links TRBV28 to TRBJ2-1; no reliable D call. V was shortened by 6 bases and J by 3 bases, with 18 bases between the two germline ends. Germline values: CDR1 MDHEN, CDR2 SYDVKM. The CDR3 is made up of 16 amino acids. The CDR3 reads CASRRPGSRLYNEQFF. CDR3 DNA sequence: TGTGCCAGCAGGAGACCCGGGTCCCGCCTCTACAATGAGCAGTTCTTC.

CDR3 DNA sequence: TGTGCCAGCAGCCAAGAGTCGGAAGGGAGCCAGCCCCAGCATTTT. The encoded protein is CASSQESEGSQPQHF. This chain uses TRBV4-2 with TRBJ1-5; no definite D call. The germline V and J ends were trimmed by 0 bases and 7 bases, with 13 bases remaining between them. Per germline, CDR1 LGHNA and CDR2 YNFKEQ. The CDR3 is 15 amino acids.

The genes are TRBV5-1 and TRBJ1-3; the D gene is possibly TRBD1 (6 bases). The CDR3 totals 16 residues. Trimming removed 2 bases at V and 2 bases at J, with 14 bases between. CDR1 and CDR2 (germline): SGHRS, YFSETQ. This chain's CDR3 is CASSLQVGTPGNTIYF. The DNA of the CDR3 is TGCGCCAGCAGCTTACAAGTGGGGACACCTGGAAACACCATATATTTT.

The chain combines TRBV7-3 with TRBJ2-3; TRBD2 matches 8 bases. The germline CDR1 and CDR2 sequences are SGHTA and FQGTGA. CDR3 length: 14 residues. Germline trimming cut 6 bases from V and 6 bases from J; bases unmatched to any gene: 8. CDR3 DNA sequence: TGTGCCAGCAGTTCTACTAGCGGTACGGATACGCAGTATTTT. Protein: CASSSTSGTDTQYF. Supplemented by reference TRBV7-3 and TRBJ2-3, the full variable domain reads GAGVSQTPSNKVTEKGKYVELRCDPISGHTALYWYRQSLGQGPEFLIYFQGTGAADDSGLPNDRFFAVRPEGSVSTLKIQRTERGDSAVYLCASSSTSGTDTQYFGPGTRLTVL.

This clone is a singleton in its sample. The rearrangement joins TRBV9 to TRBJ2-5; possible D gene TRBD2, 6 bases. The germline CDR1 and CDR2 sequences are SGDLS and YYNGEE. The V end was cut by 0 bases, the J end by 1 base, with 13 bases between. There are 16 residues in the CDR3. CDR3 DNA sequence: TGTGCCAGCAGCGTAGTCGGGGGATGGGGCCAAGAGACCCAGTACTTC. Its protein product is CASSVVGGWGQETQYF.

The chain recombines TRBV7-9 with TRBJ2-5; D is perhaps TRBD1 (6 bases). CDR3 size: 14 residues. The V gene's germline CDR1 is SEHNR and CDR2 FQNEAQ (reference sequence). Trimming cost V 5 bases and J 3 bases, with 13 bases left between them. The CDR3 DNA reads as TGTGCCAGCAGCCCCCGGACAGCCGAAGAGACCCAGTACTTC. Its protein product is CASSPRTAEETQYF.

The chain links TRBV7-2 to TRBJ1-4; TRBD1 might be the D (5 bases). V lost 0 bases and J 8 bases, leaving 19 bases between the germline ends. The CDR3 spans 17 residues. The germline V gene has CDR1 SGHTA and CDR2 FQGNSA. CDR3 amino acids: CASSLAGGLSRGEKLFF. The CDR3 DNA follows: TGTGCCAGCAGCTTAGCAGGCGGCCTCTCCCGGGGGGAAAAACTGTTTTTT.

The chain uses TRBV27 and TRBJ1-4; D not certain. CDR1 is MNHEY and CDR2 is SMNVEV in the germline V gene (reference sequence). V lost 5 bases to trimming and J lost 8 bases, with 18 bases between them. This CDR3 region has 15 residues. CDR3 loop: CASSDATQMREKLFF. CDR3 DNA: TGTGCCAGCAGTGACGCCACCCAGATGCGGGAAAAACTGTTTTTT.

In regard to this clone: The junction and the germline gene differ at one end; a read error may be behind it. The chain joins TRBV7-3 to TRBJ2-7; D perhaps matches TRBD1 (5 bases). The CDR3 loop spans 15 amino acids. Germline CDR1 is SGHTA and CDR2 is FQGTGA. CDR3 amino acids: CASSYSGLPTYKQYF. As DNA, the CDR3 is TGTGCCAGCAGCTACTCAGGGCTACCTACCTACAAGCAGTACTTC.

DNA for the CDR3: TGTGCCAGCAGCTTAGCAGGTGGGAATGAGCAGTTCTTC. This gives the protein CASSLAGGNEQFF. This chain uses TRBV5-8 with TRBJ2-1, with D hard to call. CDR3 length: 13 residues. The V and J ends lost 2 bases and 7 bases respectively, with 10 bases between them. The germline gives CDR1 SGHTS, CDR2 YDEGEE.